The 19 T cell receptor beta chains below were found in one sample sequenced in a study of shared clonotypes between healthy human individuals. Sequencing used immunoSEQ multiplex PCR; TCRdb keeps in-frame clones, though not all of them. The sample holds some 2,500,000 clones, roughly 93% seen once. The sequenced sample consisted of naive CD4+ T cells from PBMCs. Subset indicated: CD45RA+ positively selected. These receptors were obtained from a man between 18 and 29 years old in good health. Some clones in this sample may be carry-over from other donors' samples.

Worth noting for this clone: Other DNA sequences within the sample encode an identical CDR3. V gene TRBV28 combines with J gene TRBJ2-1; D might be TRBD1 or TRBD2, each matching 7 bases. The germline gives CDR1 MDHEN, CDR2 SYDVKM. Between the trimmed V and J ends, which lost 6 bases and 2 bases, there was a span of 14 bases. CDR3 length equals 15 residues. DNA for the CDR3: TGTGCCAGCAGCTTGGGAGGGGGCGCCTACAATGAGCAGTTCTTC. Residues: CASSLGGGAYNEQFF.

This sequence joins TRBV6-5 and TRBJ2-7; D may be TRBD1 or TRBD2 (6 bases each). Between the trimmed V and J ends, which lost 7 bases and 2 bases, there was a span of 9 bases. The germline CDR1 and CDR2 sequences are MNHEY and SVGAGI. The CDR3 has 12 residues. This CDR3 reads CASTGATYEQYF. The CDR3 DNA sequence: TGTGCCAGCACGGGGGCGACCTACGAGCAGTACTTC.

V and J are TRBV6-1 and TRBJ2-7; TRBD1 agrees at 7 bases. The CDR3 contains 15 residues. V shed 7 bases and J 7 bases; nucleotides not matched to a gene: 16. Per germline, CDR1 MNHNS and CDR2 SASEGT. The CDR3, as DNA: TGTGCCAGCAATATAGGGACAGCAACGTTAGGAGAGCAGTACTTC. Its protein product is CASNIGTATLGEQYF.

The rearrangement joins TRBV2 to TRBJ1-5; 8 bases fit TRBD1. V trimming: 6 bases; J trimming: 10 bases; junction bases outside the gene matches: 11. Germline V gives CDR1 SNHLY, CDR2 FYNNEI. The CDR3 has 14 amino acids. The CDR3 loop reads CASSAGTGNRPQHF. CDR3 coding DNA: TGTGCCAGCAGCGCCGGGACAGGCAATCGACCCCAGCATTTT. Full variable domain (missing parts from reference TRBV2 and TRBJ1-5): EPEVTQTPSHQVTQMGQEVILRCVPISNHLYFYWYRQILGQKVEFLVSFYNNEISEKSEIFDDQFSVERPDGSNFTLKIRSTKLEDSAMYFCASSAGTGNRPQHFGDGTRLSIL.

The rearrangement uses TRBV5-4 and TRBJ1-6; possible D gene TRBD1, 5 bases. CDR3 length: 15 amino acids. V lost 0 bases to trimming and J lost 8 bases, with 12 bases between them. CDR1 SGHNT and CDR2 YYREEE come from the germline V gene (reference sequence). The CDR3 nucleotides read TGTGCCAGCAGCTTGGACAGGCCCCGCGATTCACCCCTCCACTTT. It yields the protein CASSLDRPRDSPLHF.

The CDR3 coding sequence is TGCGCCAGCAGCTTGGAGGGGGAGGTCTCTGGAAACACCATATATTTT. Amino acids: CASSLEGEVSGNTIYF. The chain uses TRBV5-1 and TRBJ1-3; D may be TRBD1 (6 bases). The CDR3 has 16 residues. Germline V gene lookup returns CDR1 SGHRS and CDR2 YFSETQ. V shed 0 bases and J shed 0 bases, with 10 bases lying between them.

A word on this clone: The sample carries other DNA sequences with the same CDR3. The J gene is TRBJ2-2, the V gene TRBV5-6; TRBD2 might be the D (5 bases). The CDR3 runs to 13 residues. The V and J ends lost 2 bases and 6 bases respectively, with 8 bases between them. CDR1 is SGHDT, CDR2 YYEEEE, per germline. The CDR3 DNA follows: TGTGCCAGCAGCTTCCGGGGTCCCGGGGAGCTGTTTTTT. It translates to CASSFRGPGELFF.

This chain links TRBV10-3 with TRBJ1-1, with D maybe TRBD1 (5 bases). This CDR3 has 14 residues. Germline values: CDR1 ENHRY, CDR2 SYGVKD. Trimming removed 7 bases at V and 2 bases at J, with 14 bases between. The CDR3 nucleotides read TGTGCCATCAACCGGGACTTATCCAACACTGAAGCTTTCTTT. Its protein product is CAINRDLSNTEAFF.

This chain joins TRBV11-1 and TRBJ1-1; a possible D gene is TRBD1 (5 bases). CDR3 length: 14 amino acids. V gave up 4 bases and J gave up 2 bases, with 11 bases separating them. CDR1 and CDR2 from the germline V gene are SGHAT and FQDESV (reference sequence). Written as DNA, the CDR3 is TGTGCCAGCAGCTATACAGGCACTAACACTGAAGCTTTCTTT. Protein: CASSYTGTNTEAFF.

The rearrangement joins TRBV29-1 to TRBJ2-5; D remains ambiguous. This CDR3 region has 12 residues. CDR1 is SQVTM, CDR2 ANQGSEA, per germline. V lost 5 bases and J lost 0, with 7 bases in between. CDR3 coding DNA: TGCAGCGTTTCGGGTTACCAAGAGACCCAGTACTTC. The encoded protein is CSVSGYQETQYF. Using reference TRBV29-1 and TRBJ2-5 for the parts outside the CDR3, the full variable domain is SAVISQKPSRDICQRGTSLTIQCQVDSQVTMMFWYRQQPGQSLTLIATANQGSEATYESGFVIDKFPISRPNLTFSTLTVSNMSPEDSSIYLCSVSGYQETQYFGPGTRLLVL.

The V and J genes are TRBV12-1 and TRBJ2-3; the D segment call TRBD2 is taken from the table without a DNA check. TRBV12-1 is a known pseudogene. This CDR3 is built from 16 residues. CDR3 in amino acids: CASSSYSGGGTDTQYF. The CDR3 coding sequence is TGTGCCAGCAGCTCCTACAGCGGAGGGGGCACAGATACGCAGTATTTT.

The V gene is TRBV18, the J gene TRBJ1-1, with a tentative D call TRBD1 (5 bases). CDR3 size: 15 residues. Germline V gene sequence: CDR1 KGHSH, CDR2 LQKENI. V lost 0 bases and J lost 4, with 12 bases in between. CDR3 DNA sequence: TGTGCCAGCTCACCACCGGGTGGGGCTGTCACTGAAGCTTTCTTT. Translated, it gives CASSPPGGAVTEAFF.

The V gene is TRBV19, the J gene TRBJ1-2, with 8 bases aligning to TRBD1. After removal of 0 bases from V and 7 bases from J, the junction contained 7 bases not matched to a gene. Germline values: CDR1 LNHDA, CDR2 SQIVND (reference sequence). This CDR3 spans 15 amino acids. The DNA for the CDR3 is TGTGCCAGTAGTATAGACCCGGACAGGGTGGTTGGCTACACCTTC. Translating gives CASSIDPDRVVGYTF.

In DNA form, the CDR3 reads TGTGCCCGCACAGCGGGGGACAGCCCCCTCGGGGAGCTGTTTTTT. As protein: CARTAGDSPLGELFF. The chain couples TRBV30 to TRBJ2-2; D is perhaps TRBD2 (8 bases). The CDR3 runs to 15 residues. V lost 8 bases and J 7 bases, leaving 23 bases between the germline ends. Per the germline V gene, CDR1 is GTSNPN and CDR2 is SVGIG (reference sequence).

The chain couples TRBV2 to TRBJ1-2; TRBD1 agrees at 8 bases. This CDR3 comprises 14 residues. The V segment lost 6 bases and the J segment 8 bases; nucleotides outside the gene matches: 11. In germline, CDR1 is SNHLY, CDR2 FYNNEI. The CDR3 spells CASSRPGGSWGYTF. DNA for the CDR3: TGTGCCAGCAGCCGACCAGGGGGCAGCTGGGGCTACACCTTC.

The rearrangement links TRBV28 to TRBJ2-7; D is possibly TRBD1 or TRBD2 (5 bases each). Germline lookup yields CDR1 MDHEN and CDR2 SYDVKM. Trimming stripped 8 bases from V and 6 bases from J, with 20 bases between. This CDR3 contains 14 residues. In DNA form, the CDR3 reads TGTGCCAGCGGAAGTGCGGTGGGGGTGGGCGAGCAGTACTTC. Protein product: CASGSAVGVGEQYF.

This chain connects TRBV29-1 to TRBJ2-7, with TRBD2 matching over 12 bases. Per germline, CDR1 SQVTM and CDR2 ANQGSEA. The CDR3 loop spans 12 amino acids. J gave up 9 bases and V 5 bases, and 5 bases lay outside the gene matches. The CDR3 reads CSVLAGGPRQYF. CDR3 coding DNA: TGCAGCGTTCTAGCGGGAGGGCCTCGGCAGTACTTC.

The chain couples TRBV7-3 to TRBJ2-5; 7 bases match TRBD2. There are 15 residues in the CDR3. CDR1 and CDR2 from the germline V gene are SGHTA and FQGTGA. Trimming cost V 4 bases and J 0 bases; bases outside gene matches: 5. This CDR3 is CASSYLAENQETQYF. For the CDR3, the DNA is TGTGCCAGCAGCTACCTAGCGGAGAACCAAGAGACCCAGTACTTC.

The chain joins TRBV5-3 to TRBJ1-2; 10 bases fit TRBD1. TRBV5-3 is an open reading frame, and its role is uncertain. This CDR3 is 12 amino acids long. Losses at the gene ends were 4 bases for V and 12 bases for J; bases not matched to a gene: 6. The CDR3 DNA is TGTGCCAGAAGCCTGACAGGGGGCGGCGACACCTTC. This codes for CARSLTGGGDTF.